The sample holds many counts of the clone carrying this T cell receptor (beta chain). Its antigen is undetermined. A heparinised blood draw that averaged around 100 mL was obtained once from each donor. Sorting of CD4+ naive, central memory, regulatory and stem cell-like memory cells was performed via CD45RO/CCR7/CD25/CD127/CD95/CD27. Sorted populations all had greater than 98% purity. This sample was included in a study of beta chain features in type 1 diabetes. cDNA synthesis used the whole RNA isolate, giving expressed TCRB sequences. Method: immunoSEQ multiplex PCR; TCRdb's copy keeps in-frame clones and lacks some. The sample gives about 320,000 clones, 13% to 15% of which show up once; about 6.6% is in the top ten. Study-wide results and limits: All four CD4+ subsets from Type 1 diabetes patients carried moderately but significantly shorter TCRB CDR3s.

The CDR3 spans 16 residues. Germline V gene sequence: CDR1 SGHDN, CDR2 FVKESK. Trimming at V came to 4 bases and at J to 5 bases, leaving 11 bases not matched to a gene. The rearrangement uses TRBV14 and TRBJ2-1, with 7 bases fitting TRBD1. This TCR derives from a young man in good health. The material sequenced was central memory CD4+ T cells from blood. This CDR3 is CASSLRPGQTNNEQFF. The CDR3 bases are TGTGCCAGCAGCCTGAGACCGGGACAGACCAACAATGAGCAGTTCTTC.